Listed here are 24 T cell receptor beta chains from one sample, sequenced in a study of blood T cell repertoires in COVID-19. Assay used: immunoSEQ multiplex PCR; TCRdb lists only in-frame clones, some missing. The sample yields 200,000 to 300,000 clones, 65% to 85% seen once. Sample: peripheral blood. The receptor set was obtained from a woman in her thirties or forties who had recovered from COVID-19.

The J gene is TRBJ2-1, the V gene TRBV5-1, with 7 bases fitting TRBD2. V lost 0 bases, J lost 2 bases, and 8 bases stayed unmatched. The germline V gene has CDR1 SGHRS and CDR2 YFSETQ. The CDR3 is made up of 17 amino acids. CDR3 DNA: TGCGCCAGCAGCTTGGATATGGGGGACTATCCCTACAATGAGCAGTTCTTC. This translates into CASSLDMGDYPYNEQFF.

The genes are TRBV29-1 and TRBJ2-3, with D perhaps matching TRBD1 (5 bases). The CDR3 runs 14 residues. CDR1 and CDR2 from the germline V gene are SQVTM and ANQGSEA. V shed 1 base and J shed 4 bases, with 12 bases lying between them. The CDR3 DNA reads TGCAGCGTTGAAGTTGTCTGGGGCCCAGATACGCAGTATTTT. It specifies CSVEVVWGPDTQYF.

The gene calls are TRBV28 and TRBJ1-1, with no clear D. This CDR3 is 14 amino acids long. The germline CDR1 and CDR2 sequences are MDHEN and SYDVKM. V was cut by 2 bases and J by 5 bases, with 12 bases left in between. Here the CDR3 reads CASSLQRWRTEAFF. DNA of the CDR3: TGTGCCAGCAGTTTACAACGCTGGAGGACTGAAGCTTTCTTT.

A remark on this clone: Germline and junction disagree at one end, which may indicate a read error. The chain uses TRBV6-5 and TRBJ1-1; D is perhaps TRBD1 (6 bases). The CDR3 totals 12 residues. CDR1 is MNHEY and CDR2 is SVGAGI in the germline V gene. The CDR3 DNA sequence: TGTACCAGCAGCCTCGACAGGACTGAAGCTTTCTTT. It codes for CTSSLDRTEAFF.

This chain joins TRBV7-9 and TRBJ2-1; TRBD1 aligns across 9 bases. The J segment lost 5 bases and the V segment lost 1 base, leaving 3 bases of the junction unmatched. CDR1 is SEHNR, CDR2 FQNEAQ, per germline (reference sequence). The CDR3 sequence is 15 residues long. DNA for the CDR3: TGTGCCAGCAGCTTAGTGGGACAGGGTGACAATGAGCAGTTCTTC. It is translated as CASSLVGQGDNEQFF.

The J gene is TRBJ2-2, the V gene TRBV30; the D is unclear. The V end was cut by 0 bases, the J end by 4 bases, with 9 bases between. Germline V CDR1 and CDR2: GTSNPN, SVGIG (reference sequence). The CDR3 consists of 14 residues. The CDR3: CAWSVLHITGELFF. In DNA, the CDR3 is TGTGCCTGGAGTGTACTGCATATCACCGGGGAGCTGTTTTTT.

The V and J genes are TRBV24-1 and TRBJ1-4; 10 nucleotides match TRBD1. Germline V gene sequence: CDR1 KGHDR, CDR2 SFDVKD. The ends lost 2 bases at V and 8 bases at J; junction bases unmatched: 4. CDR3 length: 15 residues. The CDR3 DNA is TGTGCCACCAGTGATTCCGGGACAGGGGTCGAAAAACTGTTTTTT. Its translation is CATSDSGTGVEKLFF.

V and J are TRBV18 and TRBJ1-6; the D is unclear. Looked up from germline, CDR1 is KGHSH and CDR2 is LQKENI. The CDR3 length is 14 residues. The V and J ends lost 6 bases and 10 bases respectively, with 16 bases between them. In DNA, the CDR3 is TGTGCCAGCTCCCCATTGGAGGGAAGGTCACCCCTCCACTTT. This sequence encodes CASSPLEGRSPLHF.

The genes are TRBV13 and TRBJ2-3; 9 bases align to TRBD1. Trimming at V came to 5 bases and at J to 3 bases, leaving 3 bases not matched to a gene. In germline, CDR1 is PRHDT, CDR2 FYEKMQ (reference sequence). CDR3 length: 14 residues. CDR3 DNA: TGTGCCAGCAGCCTACAGGGGGCAACAGATACGCAGTATTTT. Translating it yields CASSLQGATDTQYF.

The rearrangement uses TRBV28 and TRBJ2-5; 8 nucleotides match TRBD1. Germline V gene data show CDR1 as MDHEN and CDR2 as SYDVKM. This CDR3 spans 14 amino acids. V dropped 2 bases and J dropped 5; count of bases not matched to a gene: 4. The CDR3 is CASSLQGAGETQYF. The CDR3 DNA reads TGTGCCAGCAGTTTACAGGGGGCAGGGGAGACCCAGTACTTC. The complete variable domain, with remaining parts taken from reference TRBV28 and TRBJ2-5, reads DVKVTQSSRYLVKRTGEKVFLECVQDMDHENMFWYRQDPGLGLRLIYFSYDVKMKEKGDIPEGYSVSREKKERFSLILESASTNQTSMYLCASSLQGAGETQYFGPGTRLLVL.

The CDR3 spells CASSSFIGDRAAGYTF. CDR3 in DNA: TGTGCCAGCAGTTCCTTCATTGGGGACAGGGCGGCTGGCTACACCTTC. V gene TRBV28 combines with J gene TRBJ1-2; 9 bases align to TRBD1. The CDR3 loop spans 16 amino acids. The germline V gene has CDR1 MDHEN and CDR2 SYDVKM. With V trimmed by 4 bases and J by 7 bases, 13 bases remained unmatched.

In DNA, the CDR3 is TGTGCCAGCAAGACAAAAGAGAGCCTAGGGGCAGATACGCAGTATTTT. This sequence encodes CASKTKESLGADTQYF. This chain joins TRBV21-1 and TRBJ2-3; the table gives TRBD1 as D, unverified against the DNA. TRBV21-1 is a recognized pseudogene. CDR3 length equals 16 residues.

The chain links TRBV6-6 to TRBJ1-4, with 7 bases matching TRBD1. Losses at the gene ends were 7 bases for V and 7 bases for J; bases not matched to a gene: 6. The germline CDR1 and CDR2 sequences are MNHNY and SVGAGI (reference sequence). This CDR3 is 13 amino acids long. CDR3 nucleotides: TGTGCCAGCACTAGGCAGGGGGGTGAAAAACTGTTTTTT. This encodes CASTRQGGEKLFF.

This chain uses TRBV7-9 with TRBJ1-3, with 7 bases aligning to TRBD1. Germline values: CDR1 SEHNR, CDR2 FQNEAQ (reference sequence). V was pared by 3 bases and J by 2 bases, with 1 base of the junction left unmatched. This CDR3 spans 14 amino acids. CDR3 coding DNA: TGTGCCAGCAGCTTTGACAGGGCTGGAAACACCATATATTTT. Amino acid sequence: CASSFDRAGNTIYF.

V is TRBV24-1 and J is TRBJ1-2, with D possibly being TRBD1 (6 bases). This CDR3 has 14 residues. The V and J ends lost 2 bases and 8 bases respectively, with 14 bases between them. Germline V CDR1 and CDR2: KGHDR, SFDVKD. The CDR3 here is CATSDSNTGYGYTF. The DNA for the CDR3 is TGTGCCACCAGTGATTCAAATACAGGGTACGGCTACACCTTC.

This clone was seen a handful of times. The CDR3: CASSKISNQPQHF. For the CDR3, the DNA is TGTGCCAGCAGCAAAATAAGCAATCAGCCCCAGCATTTT. The chain uses TRBV11-2 and TRBJ1-5, with D unresolved. The CDR3 contains 13 residues. Trimming removed 5 bases at V and 1 base at J, with 6 bases between. Germline V lookup: CDR1 SGHAT, CDR2 FQNNGV.

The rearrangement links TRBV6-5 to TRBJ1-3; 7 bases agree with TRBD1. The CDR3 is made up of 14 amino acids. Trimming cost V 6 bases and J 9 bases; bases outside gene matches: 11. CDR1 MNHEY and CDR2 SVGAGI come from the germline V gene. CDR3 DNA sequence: TGTGCCAGCAGCCCCATTACAGGGGCGGGCACCATATATTTT. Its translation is CASSPITGAGTIYF.

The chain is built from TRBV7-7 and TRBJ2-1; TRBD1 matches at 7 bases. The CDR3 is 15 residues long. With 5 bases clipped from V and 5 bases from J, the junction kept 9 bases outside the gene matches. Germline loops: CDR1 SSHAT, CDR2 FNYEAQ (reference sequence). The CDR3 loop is CASSLRQGDDNEQFF. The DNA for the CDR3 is TGTGCCAGCAGCCTCCGACAGGGTGATGACAATGAGCAGTTCTTC.

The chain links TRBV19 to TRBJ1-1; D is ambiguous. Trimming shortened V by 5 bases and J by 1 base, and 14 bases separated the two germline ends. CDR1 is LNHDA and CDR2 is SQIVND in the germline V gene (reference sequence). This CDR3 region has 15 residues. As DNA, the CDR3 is TGTGCCAGTAGTCTTTGGAGGGCAGAGAACACTGAAGCTTTCTTT. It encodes CASSLWRAENTEAFF.

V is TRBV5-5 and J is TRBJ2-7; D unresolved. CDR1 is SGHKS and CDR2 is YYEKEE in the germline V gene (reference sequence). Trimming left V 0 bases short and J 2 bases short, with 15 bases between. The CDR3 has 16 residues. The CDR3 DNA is TGTGCCAGCAGCTTGGCCTCCGGTTATTCCCCCTACGAGCAGTACTTC. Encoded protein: CASSLASGYSPYEQYF.

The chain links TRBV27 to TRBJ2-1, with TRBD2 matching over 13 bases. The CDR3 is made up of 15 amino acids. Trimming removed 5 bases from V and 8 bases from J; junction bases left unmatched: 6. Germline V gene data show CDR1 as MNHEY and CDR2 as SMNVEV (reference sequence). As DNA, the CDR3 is TGTGCCAGCAGTCGGGGACTAGCGGGGTGGGATGAGCAGTTCTTC. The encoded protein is CASSRGLAGWDEQFF.

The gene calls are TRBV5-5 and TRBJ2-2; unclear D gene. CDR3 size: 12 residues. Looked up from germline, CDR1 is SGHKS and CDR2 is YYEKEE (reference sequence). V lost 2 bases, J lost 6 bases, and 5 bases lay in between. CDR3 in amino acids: CASSLRSGELFF. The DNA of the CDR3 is TGTGCCAGCAGCTTACGGTCCGGGGAGCTGTTTTTT.

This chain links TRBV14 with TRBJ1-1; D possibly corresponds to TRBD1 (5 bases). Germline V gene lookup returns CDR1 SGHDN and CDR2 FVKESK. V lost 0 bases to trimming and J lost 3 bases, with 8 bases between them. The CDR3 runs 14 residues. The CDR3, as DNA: TGTGCCAGCAGCCAAGAGGGGGGTTACACTGAAGCTTTCTTT. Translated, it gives CASSQEGGYTEAFF.

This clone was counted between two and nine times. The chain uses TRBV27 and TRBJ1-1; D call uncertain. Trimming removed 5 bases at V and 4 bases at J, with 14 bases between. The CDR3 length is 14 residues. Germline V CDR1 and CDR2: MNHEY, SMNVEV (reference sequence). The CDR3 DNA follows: TGTGCCAGCAGTACTTACTTCGAACGCACTGAAGCTTTCTTT. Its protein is CASSTYFERTEAFF.